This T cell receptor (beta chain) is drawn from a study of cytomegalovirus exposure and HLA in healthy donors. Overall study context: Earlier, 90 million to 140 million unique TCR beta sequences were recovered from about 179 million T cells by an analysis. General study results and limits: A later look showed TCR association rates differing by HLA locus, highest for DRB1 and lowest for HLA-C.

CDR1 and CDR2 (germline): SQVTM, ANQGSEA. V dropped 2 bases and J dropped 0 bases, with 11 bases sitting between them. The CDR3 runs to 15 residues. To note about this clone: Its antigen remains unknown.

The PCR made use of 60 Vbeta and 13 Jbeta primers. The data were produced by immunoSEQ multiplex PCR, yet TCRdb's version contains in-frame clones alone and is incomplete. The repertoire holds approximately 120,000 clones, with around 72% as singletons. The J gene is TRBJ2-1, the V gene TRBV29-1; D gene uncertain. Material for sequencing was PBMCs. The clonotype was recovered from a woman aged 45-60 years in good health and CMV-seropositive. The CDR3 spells CSVEILRSSYNEQFF. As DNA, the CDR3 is TGCAGCGTTGAAATCCTCCGGAGCTCCTACAATGAGCAGTTCTTC.